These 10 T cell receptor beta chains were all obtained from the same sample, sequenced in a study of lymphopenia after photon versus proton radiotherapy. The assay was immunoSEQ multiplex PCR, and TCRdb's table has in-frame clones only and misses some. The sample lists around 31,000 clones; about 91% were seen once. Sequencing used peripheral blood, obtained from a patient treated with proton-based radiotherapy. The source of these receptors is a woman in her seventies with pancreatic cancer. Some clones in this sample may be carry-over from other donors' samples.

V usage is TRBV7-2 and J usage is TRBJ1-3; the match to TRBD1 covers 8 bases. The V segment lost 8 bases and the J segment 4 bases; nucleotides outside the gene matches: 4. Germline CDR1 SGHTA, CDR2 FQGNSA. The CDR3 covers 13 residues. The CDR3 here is CASGQGAGNTIYF. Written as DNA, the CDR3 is TGTGCCAGCGGACAGGGTGCCGGAAACACCATATATTTT.

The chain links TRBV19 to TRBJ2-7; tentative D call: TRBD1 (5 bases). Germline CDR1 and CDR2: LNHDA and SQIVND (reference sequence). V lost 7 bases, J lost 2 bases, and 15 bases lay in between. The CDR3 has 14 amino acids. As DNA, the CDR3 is TGTGCCAGTATGGAGACAGTATCCGCCTACGAGCAGTACTTC. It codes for CASMETVSAYEQYF.

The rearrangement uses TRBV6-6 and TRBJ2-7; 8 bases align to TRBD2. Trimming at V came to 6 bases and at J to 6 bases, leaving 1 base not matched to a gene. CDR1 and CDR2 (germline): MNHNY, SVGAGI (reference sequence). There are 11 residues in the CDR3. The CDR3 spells CASRRGGEQYF. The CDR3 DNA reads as TGTGCCAGCAGACGGGGGGGCGAGCAGTACTTC.

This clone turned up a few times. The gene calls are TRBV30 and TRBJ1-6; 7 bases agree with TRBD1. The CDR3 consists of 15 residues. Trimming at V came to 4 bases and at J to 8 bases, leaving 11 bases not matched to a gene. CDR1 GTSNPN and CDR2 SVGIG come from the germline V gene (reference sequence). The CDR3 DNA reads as TGTGCCTGGAAAACGACAGGGAGCCTCTATTCACCCCTCCACTTT. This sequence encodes CAWKTTGSLYSPLHF.

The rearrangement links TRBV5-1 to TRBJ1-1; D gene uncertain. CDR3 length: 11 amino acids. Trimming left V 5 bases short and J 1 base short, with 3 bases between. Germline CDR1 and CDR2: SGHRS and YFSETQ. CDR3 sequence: CASRENTEAFF. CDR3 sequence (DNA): TGCGCCAGCAGGGAGAACACTGAAGCTTTCTTT. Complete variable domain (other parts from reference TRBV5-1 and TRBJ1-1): KAGVTQTPRYLIKTRGQQVTLSCSPISGHRSVSWYQQTPGQGLQFLFEYFSETQRNKGNFPGRFSGRQFSNSRSEMNVSTLELGDSALYLCASRENTEAFFGQGTRLTVV.

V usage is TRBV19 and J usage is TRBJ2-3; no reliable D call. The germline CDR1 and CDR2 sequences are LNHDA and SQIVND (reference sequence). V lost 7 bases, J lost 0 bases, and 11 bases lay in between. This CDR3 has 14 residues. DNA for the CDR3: TGTGCCAGTATGTCGGCAGGCAGCACAGATACGCAGTATTTT. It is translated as CASMSAGSTDTQYF.

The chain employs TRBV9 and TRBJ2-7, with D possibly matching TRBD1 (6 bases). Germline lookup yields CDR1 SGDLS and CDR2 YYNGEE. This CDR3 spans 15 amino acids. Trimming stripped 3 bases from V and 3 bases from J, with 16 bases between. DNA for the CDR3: TGTGCCAGCAGCGCCAGGACAGACCCCATCTACGAGCAGTACTTC. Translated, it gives CASSARTDPIYEQYF.

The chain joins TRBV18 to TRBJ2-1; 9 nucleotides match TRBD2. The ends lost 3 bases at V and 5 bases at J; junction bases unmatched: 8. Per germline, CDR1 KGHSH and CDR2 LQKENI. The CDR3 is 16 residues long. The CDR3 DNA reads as TGTGCCAGCTCACCGTCGATCGTAGCGGGAGACAATGAGCAGTTCTTC. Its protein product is CASSPSIVAGDNEQFF.

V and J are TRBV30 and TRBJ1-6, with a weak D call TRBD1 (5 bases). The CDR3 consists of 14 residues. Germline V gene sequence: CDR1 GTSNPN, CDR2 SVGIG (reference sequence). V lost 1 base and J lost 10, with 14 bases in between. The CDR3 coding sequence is TGTGCCTGGAGTGAGTTAGGGGTTGGATCACCCCTCCACTTT. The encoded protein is CAWSELGVGSPLHF.

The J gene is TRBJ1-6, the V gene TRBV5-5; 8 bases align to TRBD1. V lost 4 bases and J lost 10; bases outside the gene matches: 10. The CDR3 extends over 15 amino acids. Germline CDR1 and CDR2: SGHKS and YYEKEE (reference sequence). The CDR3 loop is CASSTPDRGRSPLHF. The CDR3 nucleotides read TGTGCCAGCAGCACCCCTGACAGGGGACGATCACCCCTCCACTTT.